These T cell receptor beta chains were read from a single sample in a study of cytomegalovirus exposure and HLA in healthy donors. Sequencing was performed with immunoSEQ multiplex PCR; in TCRdb, only in-frame clones are kept and a portion is missing. The table has 180,000 or so clones, more than 80% seen once. Material: PBMCs. The receptor source for this set is a woman aged 18-30 years in good health and CMV-seronegative. CDR3s include the opening cysteine and the closing phenylalanine or tryptophan. D genes are given only for firm matches. Clone size appears in some rows only: once, few, many, or a class for an expanded clone.

D: -
J: TRBJ2-2
size: once
V: TRBV7-6
DNA: TGTGCCAGCAGCTTAGAAATACTCGCGCCGGGGACCGGGGAGCTGTTTTTT
CDR3: CASSLEILAPGTGELFF

D: -
J: TRBJ2-7
size: -
V: TRBV6-5
DNA: TGTGCCAGCAGTTCCAACTACGAGCAGTACTTC
CDR3: CASSSNYEQYF

D: TRBD1
J: TRBJ1-5
size: -
V: TRBV2
DNA: TGTGCCAGCAGGGACGGGACAGGGAGGGTCAGTCAGCCCCAGCATTTT
CDR3: CASRDGTGRVSQPQHF

D: TRBD1
J: TRBJ1-5
size: -
V: TRBV30
DNA: TGTGCCTGGACGGCAGGGGGTGGGCAGCCCCAGCATTTT
CDR3: CAWTAGGGQPQHF

D: -
J: TRBJ1-1
size: few
V: TRBV9
DNA: TGTGCCAGCAGCCCCCGCGGGGGCGGCTGGTTGGACACTGAAGCTTTCTTT
CDR3: CASSPRGGGWLDTEAFF

D: TRBD1
J: TRBJ2-2
size: -
V: TRBV7-9
DNA: TGTGCCAGCAGCACCGGGACAGGGGCCCCCGGGGAGCTGTTTTTT
CDR3: CASSTGTGAPGELFF

D: TRBD2
J: TRBJ2-5
size: -
V: TRBV7-8
DNA: TGTGCCAGCAGCTCCAGAATCGGGCTAGCGGGAGAGACCCAGTACTTC
CDR3: CASSSRIGLAGETQYF

D: TRBD1
J: TRBJ1-1
size: -
V: TRBV11-3
DNA: TGTGCCAGCAGCCCACGGGACAGACCAAAGGCTGAAGCTTTCTTT
CDR3: CASSPRDRPKAEAFF

D: -
J: TRBJ1-5
size: -
V: TRBV19
DNA: TGTGCCAGTAGTTCCAAAACGGGGGGATTTGGCAATCAGCCCCAGCATTTT
CDR3: CASSSKTGGFGNQPQHF

D: -
J: TRBJ2-7
size: once
V: TRBV7-2
DNA: TGTGCCAGCAGCTTAGCGTCGTCGGGGAGGCGGAGCGCCTACGAGCAGTACTTC
CDR3: CASSLASSGRRSAYEQYF

D: -
J: TRBJ1-2
size: -
V: TRBV28
DNA: TGTGCCAGCAGGGACAGTCCCTATGGCTACACCTTC
CDR3: CASRDSPYGYTF

D: -
J: TRBJ2-5
size: -
V: TRBV19
DNA: TGTGCCAGTAGTATATTCAGGGGACAAGAGACCCAGTACTTC
CDR3: CASSIFRGQETQYF

D: -
J: TRBJ2-5
size: once
V: TRBV14
DNA: TGTGCCAGCAGCCAAGGCGAGGGGGGGTACCAAGAGACCCAGTACTTC
CDR3: CASSQGEGGYQETQYF

D: TRBD2
J: TRBJ2-1
size: -
V: TRBV7-9
DNA: TGTGCCAGCAGCTTGGGGACTAGCGACAATGAGCAGTTCTTC
CDR3: CASSLGTSDNEQFF

D: TRBD1
J: TRBJ1-5
size: -
V: TRBV2
DNA: TGTGCCAGCGGACAGGAATCTAACAATCAGCCCCAGCATTTT
CDR3: CASGQESNNQPQHF

D: -
J: TRBJ1-5
size: -
V: TRBV18
DNA: TGTGCCAGCTCACCAGGCTTTAATAGCAATCAGCCCCAGCATTTT
CDR3: CASSPGFNSNQPQHF

D: -
J: TRBJ2-1
size: -
V: TRBV6-1
DNA: TGTGCCAGCGAGGTCTACAATGAGCAGTTCTTC
CDR3: CASEVYNEQFF

D: TRBD2
J: TRBJ2-7
size: -
V: TRBV28
DNA: TGTGCCAGCAGTCGAAGCGGGGCGGGCGGGTTGTACGAGCAGTACTTC
CDR3: CASSRSGAGGLYEQYF

D: TRBD2
J: TRBJ2-1
size: -
V: TRBV7-8
DNA: TGTGCCAGCAGCTTATTGGGGGACCTCGCGGGGGGCAATGAGCAGTTCTTC
CDR3: CASSLLGDLAGGNEQFF

D: -
J: TRBJ1-2
size: -
V: TRBV7-9
DNA: TGTGCCAGCAGCTTTGGACAGAGTCCTAACTATGGCTACACCTTC
CDR3: CASSFGQSPNYGYTF

D: -
J: TRBJ2-1
size: -
V: TRBV5-1
DNA: TGCGCCAGCGGCCTTTTCGGGAGCGACAATGAGCAGTTCTTC
CDR3: CASGLFGSDNEQFF

D: TRBD2
J: TRBJ2-3
size: -
V: TRBV2
DNA: TGTGCCAGCCGTGGGACTAGCGGACTCACAGATACGCAGTATTTT
CDR3: CASRGTSGLTDTQYF